This record looks at one TCR beta chain sequence and its context. Its antigen is unknown. Germline V gives CDR1 SGHRS, CDR2 YFSETQ. This CDR3 contains 15 residues. Trimming removed 5 bases from V and 2 bases from J; junction bases left unmatched: 4. The entry originates in a study of Tregs in tolerant kidney transplant recipients. The assay was immunoSEQ multiplex PCR, and TCRdb's table has in-frame clones only and misses some. The table lists tens of thousands of clones, less than 95% of them singletons. Study-wide findings and caveats: The small number of patients limits these findings pending further validation. Biological reproducibility was not directly addressed, but technical replication error appeared minimal. Expanding Tregs on activated donor B cells appeared to best identify donor-specific TCRbeta clones.

Unstimulated regulatory T cells (CD4+CD25+CD127-), CD4+CD25- non-regulatory cells, CD4 and CD8 cells were FACS-sorted from thawed PBMCs. The V call is TRBV5-1, the J call TRBJ2-3; 11 bases map to TRBD2. Sequenced sample: Tregs from blood. The receptor's source is a human donor in good health. CDR3 region: CASSRLAGFTDTQYF. CDR3 DNA sequence: TGCGCCAGCAGTCGACTAGCGGGATTCACAGATACGCAGTATTTT.